These 17 T cell receptor beta chains were sequenced from one sample in a study of read filtering for tumor transcriptome and immune sequencing. Molecular barcoded adaptors covering alpha/delta and beta/gamma chains were used on about 390 ng RNA. TCRdb reprocessed the reads via MiXCR and lists one record per CDR3 protein. This sample carries 20,000 to 30,000 distinct CDR3 sequences, 20% to 25% of them seen once, and the ten largest clones take roughly 15%. Sequencing was done on a sample of a population of CD138-negative cells sorted from bone marrow. All receptors derive from a donor aged 40 or older with multiple myeloma.

This clonotype is classed as medium-sized. This rearrangement joins TRBV27 to TRBJ2-2; D gene ambiguous. CDR1 is MNHEY and CDR2 is SMNVEV in the germline V gene (reference sequence). V lost 5 bases, J lost 4 bases, and 5 bases lay in between. There are 12 residues in the CDR3. The CDR3 DNA reads TGTGCCAGCAGTATACTCACCGGGGAGCTGTTTTTT. Amino acids: CASSILTGELFF.

This chain uses TRBV20-1 with TRBJ2-1; D ambiguous. CDR1 and CDR2 (germline): DFQATT, SNEGSKA (reference sequence). V lost 7 bases to trimming and J lost 13 bases, with 17 bases between them. This CDR3 has 11 residues. The CDR3 DNA sequence: TGCAGTGGGCTAACCGCTAGTGATCAGTTCTTC. It encodes CSGLTASDQFF.

This clonotype was found many times. The gene calls are TRBV29-1 and TRBJ2-7, with 7 bases identical to TRBD1. J gave up 2 bases and V 6 bases, and 4 bases lay outside the gene matches. CDR1 is SQVTM, CDR2 ANQGSEA, per germline. The CDR3 is made up of 12 amino acids. The CDR3 DNA reads as TGCAGCGTCTTACAGGGGACCTACGAGCAGTACTTC. Protein sequence: CSVLQGTYEQYF.

This clonotype was counted ten times or more. Here the CDR3 reads CASSLEALRDRLYEQYF. The CDR3 bases are TGTGCCAGCAGCTTGGAAGCCCTACGGGACAGACTCTACGAGCAGTACTTC. The V call is TRBV7-8, the J call TRBJ2-7, with TRBD1 identical over 7 bases. Germline V lookup: CDR1 SGHVS, CDR2 FQNEAQ. The CDR3 sequence is 17 residues long. V lost 3 bases to trimming and J lost 3 bases; unmatched junction nucleotides: 14.

There are many counts of this clonotype. The chain uses TRBV18 and TRBJ2-7; TRBD2 agrees at 7 bases. V gave up 1 base and J gave up 7 bases; unmatched junction bases: 10. This CDR3 region has 15 residues. Germline values: CDR1 KGHSH, CDR2 LQKENI. CDR3 nucleotide sequence: TGTGCCAGCTCACCACAGGGCTCCCCGCGGGGGGAGCAGTACTTC. Protein product: CASSPQGSPRGEQYF.

This clonotype came up many times. The chain couples TRBV2 to TRBJ2-4, with a possible D match to TRBD2 (6 bases). The CDR3 has 14 residues. CDR1 is SNHLY and CDR2 is FYNNEI in the germline V gene. V was clipped by 9 bases and J by 5 bases, with 17 bases between them. The CDR3 spells CASQTGAGENIQYF. CDR3 bases: TGTGCCAGTCAGACGGGAGCCGGGGAAAACATTCAGTACTTC.

The CDR3 sequence is CASRYTDTQYF. The CDR3 DNA sequence: TGTGCCAGCAGATACACAGATACGCAGTATTTT. The chain recombines TRBV7-9 with TRBJ2-3; D unresolved. Trimming left V 6 bases short and J 2 bases short, with 3 bases between. The CDR3 loop spans 11 amino acids. CDR1 and CDR2 from the germline V gene are SEHNR and FQNEAQ (reference sequence).

This clonotype has a handful of counts. This rearrangement joins TRBV6-2 or TRBV6-3 to TRBJ2-5; tentatively, D is TRBD2 (6 bases). V was shortened by 7 bases and J by 5 bases, with 11 bases between the two germline ends. Germline CDR1 MNHEY, CDR2 SVGEGT. CDR3 length: 12 amino acids. The CDR3 protein is CASTGVLETQYF. The CDR3 DNA is TGTGCCAGCACGGGAGTATTGGAGACCCAGTACTTC.

Comments on this clonotype: This may arise from a read error, as a much more abundant clone is one base away. V gene TRBV6-2 or TRBV6-3 combines with J gene TRBJ1-5; the D gene is possibly TRBD1 (5 bases). Trimming pared 3 bases from V and 6 bases from J, leaving 15 bases between. This CDR3 region has 15 residues. Germline values: CDR1 MNHEY, CDR2 SVGEGT. Here the CDR3 reads CASSYRAGRSQPQHF. DNA for the CDR3: TGTGCCAGCAGTTATCGGGCAGGGCGCAGTCAGCCCCAGCATTTT.

A word on this clonotype: The likely explanation is a read error, given a far larger clone one base away. V gene TRBV3-2 combines with J gene TRBJ2-7; TRBD2, the table's D call, was not compared with the DNA. TRBV3-2 is a pseudogene locus. The CDR3 consists of 15 residues. CDR3 region: CAGSQDPAGGREQYF. The CDR3, as DNA: TGTGCCGGCAGCCAAGACCCAGCGGGAGGGCGAGAGCAGTACTTC.

Concerning this clonotype itself: Compared with germline, one end of the junction differs, possibly owing to a read error. J is TRBJ1-3 and V is TRBV6-6; the D gene is possibly TRBD1 (6 bases). The germline gives CDR1 MNHNY, CDR2 SVGAGI (reference sequence). This CDR3 has 15 amino acids. The CDR3 region is CASSYGGGAGNTIHF. The CDR3 DNA follows: TGTGCCAGCAGTTACGGCGGGGGCGCTGGAAACACCATACATTTT.

The chain employs TRBV5-1 and TRBJ2-7; TRBD1 matches at 10 bases. The germline V gene encodes CDR1 SGHRS and CDR2 YFSETQ. The CDR3 is 14 amino acids. V lost 4 bases and J lost 4; bases outside the gene matches: 5. CDR3 nucleotide sequence: TGCGCCAGCAGCCGACAGGGGGCTAGTTACGAGCAGTACTTC. Its translation: CASSRQGASYEQYF.

As to this clonotype: This could be a read error, since a much larger clone is one nucleotide away. The CDR3 region is CSAREQVYKQYF. The CDR3 DNA reads TGCAGTGCTAGAGAACAGGTCTACAAGCAGTACTTC. The chain is built from TRBV20-1 and TRBJ2-7; perhaps TRBD1 as D (5 bases). This CDR3 region has 12 residues. From germline, CDR1 is DFQATT and CDR2 SNEGSKA (reference sequence).

This clonotype was seen many times. This rearrangement joins TRBV12-3 or TRBV12-4 to TRBJ2-1; 8 bases align to TRBD2. V was clipped by 7 bases and J by 0 bases; unmatched bases: 14. This CDR3 is 18 amino acids long. The CDR3 nucleotides read TGTGCCAGCACCGCGAGTGGACTAGCACAAACCTCCTACAATGAGCAGTTCTTC. It is translated as CASTASGLAQTSYNEQFF.

This clonotype has ten or more counts. The CDR3 DNA reads as TGTGCCAGCAGTGAGAGACTAGCGGGAGGAACCAATGAGCAGTTCTTC. This encodes CASSERLAGGTNEQFF. V and J are TRBV6-1 and TRBJ2-1, with 13 positions matching TRBD2. J was trimmed by 6 bases and V by 3 bases; bases with no gene match: 5. CDR1 and CDR2 (germline): MNHNS, SASEGT. The CDR3 covers 16 residues.

This clonotype qualifies as medium-sized. This chain uses TRBV28 with TRBJ2-1, with 8 nucleotides matching TRBD2. The CDR3 totals 15 residues. Per germline, CDR1 MDHEN and CDR2 SYDVKM. V shed 4 bases and J 2 bases; nucleotides not matched to a gene: 4. CDR3 sequence: CASSYLAGAYNEQFF. The CDR3 nucleotides are TGTGCCAGCAGTTACCTAGCGGGTGCCTACAATGAGCAGTTCTTC.

The rearrangement joins TRBV11-2 to TRBJ1-2; 7 positions match TRBD1. The V gene's germline CDR1 is SGHAT and CDR2 FQNNGV. CDR3 length: 17 amino acids. J was trimmed by 8 bases and V by 0 bases; bases with no gene match: 15. CDR3 DNA: TGTGCCAGCAGCTTAGATCTTGGACAGGCTCTGAAGGGGGGCTACACCTTC. Translating it yields CASSLDLGQALKGGYTF.